This TCR beta chain was sequenced in a study of regulatory T cells in long-lasting Graves disease. Study-wide points: TRBV28, TRBJ1-2 and TRBJ2-5 were favored in persistent disease.

This clonotype was recorded many times. Antigen unknown. This sample's time point: newly diagnosed GD, antithyroid drugs for less than 3 months. The authors made the TCR library using RNA they extracted from PBMCs. Trimming took 3 bases from V and 6 from J, leaving 15 bases between them. The germline V gene encodes CDR1 DFQATT and CDR2 SNEGSKA (reference sequence). The CDR3 runs to 14 residues. Building the TCR beta libraries relied on iRepertoire HTBI primers, and CDR3 regions underwent Arm-PCR. TCRdb re-called the multiplex PCR reads with MiXCR, one entry per CDR3 protein. The profile covers 250,000 or so distinct CDR3 sequences, with roughly a fifth appearing a single time and approximately 15% taken by the ten largest.

This sequence was found in a female donor with Graves disease. The chain is built from TRBV20-1 and TRBJ2-1; maybe TRBD2 (6 bases). Here the sequenced sample was peripheral blood mononuclear cells (PBMCs), taken at new diagnosis, from a patient treated with antithyroid drugs. Here the CDR3 DNA reads TGCAGTGCTAGTCCAGCGGGTGATGGCAATGAGCAGTTCTTC. This gives the protein CSASPAGDGNEQFF.